This T cell receptor beta chain is from a study of tumor and adjacent non-tumor tissue in lung cancer. Study-level background: Samples averaged roughly 4.2 million productive TCRbeta reads each. Study-wide findings and caveats: Normal lung showed higher cumulative top 100 clone frequency than tumor. Significantly higher TCR diversity was found in tumor than normal lung. Tumor TCR diversity, when higher, was linked to shorter survival.

Three rounds of nested PCR, following a modified ARM-PCR protocol, produced the TCRbeta library. Each CDR3 protein gets one entry after TCRdb re-called the multiplex PCR reads with MiXCR. The table has approximately 150,000 distinct CDR3 sequences, approximately 66% seen once; the top ten hold approximately 18%. This sample's RNA came from whole unsorted tissue. As concerns this clonotype: Its antigen is unidentified. Its ends do not fully match the called genes, so a read error is possible.

In germline, CDR1 is SGHAT, CDR2 FQNNGV. CDR3 length: 14 amino acids. The sequence came from a man between 60 and 70 years old with small cell lung cancer. V is TRBV11-2 and J is TRBJ1-5; no reliable D call. The specimen sequenced was lung tumor tissue. In nucleotides, the CDR3 is TGTACCAGCAGCTTAGAGAGTGGAGATCAGCCCCAGCATTTT. It codes for CTSSLESGDQPQHF.